This entry describes one TCR beta chain. Antigen specificity is unknown. The sort gate was single viable CD3+CD4+CD8-CD45RO+ cells for memory CD4+ T cells. Donors' CMV status reflects serum IgG against pp150, pp28, p38, p52. Germline CDR1 and CDR2: LNHNV and YYDKDF (reference sequence). After removal of 0 bases from V and 3 bases from J, the junction contained 14 bases not matched to a gene. This CDR3 spans 19 amino acids. The data derive from a study of memory CD4+ T cells and cytomegalovirus serostatus. Authors' analysis steps: After removing out-of-frame reads, around 2,100,000 distinct TCRbeta sequences remained. Method: immunoSEQ multiplex PCR; TCRdb's copy keeps in-frame clones and lacks some. For V, J and clone size, that table is used; D and trimming come from the DNA. This table holds just under 60,000 clones, about 81% found once. Study observations and caveats: 67 of 164 known CMV-associated TCRbeta sequences appeared in CD4+ memory. A US-trained random forest predicted CMV serostatus with median AUC around 0.9.

The sequencing sample was made of memory CD4+ T cells from blood. This chain uses TRBV15 with TRBJ1-2; 9 positions match TRBD1. The clonotype originates from an adult in good health and CMV-seronegative. CDR3 amino acids: CATSRDRRDREKGYYGYTF. DNA of the CDR3: TGTGCCACCAGCAGAGATAGACGGGACAGGGAAAAGGGCTACTATGGCTACACCTTC.